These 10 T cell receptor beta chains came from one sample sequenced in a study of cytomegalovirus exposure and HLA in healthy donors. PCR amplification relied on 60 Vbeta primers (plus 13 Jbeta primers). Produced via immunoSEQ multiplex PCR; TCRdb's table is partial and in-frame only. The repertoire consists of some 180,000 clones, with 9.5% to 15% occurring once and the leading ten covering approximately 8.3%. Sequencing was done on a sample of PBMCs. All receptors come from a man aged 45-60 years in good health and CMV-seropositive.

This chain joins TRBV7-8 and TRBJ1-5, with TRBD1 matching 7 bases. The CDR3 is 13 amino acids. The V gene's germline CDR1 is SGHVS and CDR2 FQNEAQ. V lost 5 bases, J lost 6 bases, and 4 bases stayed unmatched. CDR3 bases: TGTGCCAGCAGCCACGACAGGGTTCAGCCCCAGCATTTT. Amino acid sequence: CASSHDRVQPQHF.

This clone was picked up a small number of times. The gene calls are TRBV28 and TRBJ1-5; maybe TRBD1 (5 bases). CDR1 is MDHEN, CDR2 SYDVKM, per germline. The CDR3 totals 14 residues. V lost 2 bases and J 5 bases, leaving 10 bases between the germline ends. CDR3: CASSLIQVDQPQHF. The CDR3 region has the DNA TGTGCCAGCAGTTTAATACAGGTAGATCAGCCCCAGCATTTT.

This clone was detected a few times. The CDR3 sequence: CASSYSRQRGDQPQHF. In DNA, the CDR3 is TGTGCCAGCAGTTACTCGCGGCAACGGGGTGACCAGCCCCAGCATTTT. This chain uses TRBV6-6 with TRBJ1-5; D uncertain. Trimming shortened V by 0 bases and J by 7 bases, and 16 bases separated the two germline ends. Germline-derived CDR1 and CDR2 are MNHNY and SVGAGI (reference sequence). CDR3 size: 16 residues.

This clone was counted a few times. CDR3 nucleotides: TGTGCCAGCAGCTTTTCGCCTACGCCGGCGGCTAATGAAAAACTGTTTTTT. Protein product: CASSFSPTPAANEKLFF. The V and J genes are TRBV7-9 and TRBJ1-4; the D is unclear. Germline assignment: CDR1 SEHNR and CDR2 FQNEAQ (reference sequence). V was clipped by 3 bases and J by 3 bases, with 17 bases between them. The CDR3 is 17 residues long.

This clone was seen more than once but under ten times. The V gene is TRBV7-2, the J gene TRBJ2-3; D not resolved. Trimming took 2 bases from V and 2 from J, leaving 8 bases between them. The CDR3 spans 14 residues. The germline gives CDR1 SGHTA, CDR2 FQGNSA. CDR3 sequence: CASSLWLYTDTQYF. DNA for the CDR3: TGTGCCAGCAGCTTATGGCTTTACACAGATACGCAGTATTTT.

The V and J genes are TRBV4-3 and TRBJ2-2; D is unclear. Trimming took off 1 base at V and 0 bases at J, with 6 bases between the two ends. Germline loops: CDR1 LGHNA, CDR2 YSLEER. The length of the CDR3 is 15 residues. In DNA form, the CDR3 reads TGCGCCAGCAGCCAAGTTCAGGCGAACACCGGGGAGCTGTTTTTT. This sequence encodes CASSQVQANTGELFF.

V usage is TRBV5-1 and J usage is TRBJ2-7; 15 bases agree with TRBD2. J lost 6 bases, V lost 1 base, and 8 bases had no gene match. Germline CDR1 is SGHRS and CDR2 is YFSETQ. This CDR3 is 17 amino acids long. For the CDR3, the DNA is TGCGCCAGCAGCTTGCCCCGGACTAGCGGGGGGGCTGGCGAGCAGTACTTC. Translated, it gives CASSLPRTSGGAGEQYF. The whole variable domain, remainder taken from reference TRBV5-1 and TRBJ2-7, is KAGVTQTPRYLIKTRGQQVTLSCSPISGHRSVSWYQQTPGQGLQFLFEYFSETQRNKGNFPGRFSGRQFSNSRSEMNVSTLELGDSALYLCASSLPRTSGGAGEQYFGPGTRLTVT.

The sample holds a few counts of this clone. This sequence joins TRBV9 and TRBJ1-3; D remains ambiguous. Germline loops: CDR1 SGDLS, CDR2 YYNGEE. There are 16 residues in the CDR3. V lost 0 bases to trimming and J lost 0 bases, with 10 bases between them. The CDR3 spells CASSVGNPSSGNTIYF. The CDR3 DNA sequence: TGTGCCAGCAGCGTAGGAAATCCCAGCTCTGGAAACACCATATATTTT.

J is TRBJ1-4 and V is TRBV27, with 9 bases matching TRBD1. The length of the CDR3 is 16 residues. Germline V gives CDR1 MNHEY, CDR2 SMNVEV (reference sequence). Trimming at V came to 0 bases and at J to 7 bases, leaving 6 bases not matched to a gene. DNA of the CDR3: TGTGCCAGCAGTTTATCGCGAACAGGGGGCGCTGAAAAACTGTTTTTT. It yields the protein CASSLSRTGGAEKLFF.

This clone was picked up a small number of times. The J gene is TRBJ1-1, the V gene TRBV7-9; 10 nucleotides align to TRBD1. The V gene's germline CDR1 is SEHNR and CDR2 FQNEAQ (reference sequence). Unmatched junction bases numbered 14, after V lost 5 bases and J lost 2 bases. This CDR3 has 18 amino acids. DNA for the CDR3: TGTGCCAGCAGCCCCGGGACAGGGGCCCTCAGGGACAACACTGAAGCTTTCTTT. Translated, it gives CASSPGTGALRDNTEAFF.